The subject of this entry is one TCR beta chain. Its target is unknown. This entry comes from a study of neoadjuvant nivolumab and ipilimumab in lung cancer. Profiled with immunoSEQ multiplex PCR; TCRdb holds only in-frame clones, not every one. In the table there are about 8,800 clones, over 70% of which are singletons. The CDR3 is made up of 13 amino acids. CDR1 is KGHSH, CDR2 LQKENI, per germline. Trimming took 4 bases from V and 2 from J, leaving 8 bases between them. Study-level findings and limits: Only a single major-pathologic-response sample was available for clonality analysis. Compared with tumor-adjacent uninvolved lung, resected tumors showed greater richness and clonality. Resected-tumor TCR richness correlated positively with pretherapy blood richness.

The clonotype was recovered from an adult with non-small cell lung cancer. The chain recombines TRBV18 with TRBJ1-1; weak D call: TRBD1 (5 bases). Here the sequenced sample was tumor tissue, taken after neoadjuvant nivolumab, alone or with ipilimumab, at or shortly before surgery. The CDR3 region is CASSRTGNTEAFF. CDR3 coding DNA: TGTGCCAGCTCACGAACAGGAAACACTGAAGCTTTCTTT.